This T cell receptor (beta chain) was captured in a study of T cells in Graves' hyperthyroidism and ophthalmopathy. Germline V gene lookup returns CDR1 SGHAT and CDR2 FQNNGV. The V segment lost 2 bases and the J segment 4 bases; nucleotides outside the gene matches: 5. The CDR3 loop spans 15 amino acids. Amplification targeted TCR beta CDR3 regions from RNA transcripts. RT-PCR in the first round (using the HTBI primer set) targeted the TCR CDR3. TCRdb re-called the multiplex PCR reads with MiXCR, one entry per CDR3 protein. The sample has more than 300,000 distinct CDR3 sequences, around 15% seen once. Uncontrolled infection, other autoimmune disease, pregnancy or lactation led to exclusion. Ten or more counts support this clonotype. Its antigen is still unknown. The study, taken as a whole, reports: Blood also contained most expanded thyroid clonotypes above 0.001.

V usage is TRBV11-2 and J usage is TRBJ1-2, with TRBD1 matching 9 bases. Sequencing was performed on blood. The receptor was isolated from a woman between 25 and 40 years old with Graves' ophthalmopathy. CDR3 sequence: CASSLLQGAGYGYTF. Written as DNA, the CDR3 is TGTGCCAGCAGCTTACTACAGGGGGCGGGCTATGGCTACACCTTC.